The clone carrying this T cell receptor beta chain was recorded a few times. Its antigen is currently unknown. This record comes from a study of cytomegalovirus exposure and HLA in healthy donors. General study results and limits: Most TCR sequences were rare, but some public TCRs occurred in many donors. Earlier analysis yielded a pattern in which most TCR beta V segments were productive about 90% or about 30% of the time.

This PCR relied on a set of 60 Vbeta primers and 13 Jbeta primers. The repertoire was sequenced with immunoSEQ multiplex PCR; TCRdb's copy has only in-frame clones and lacks some. The table has approximately 150,000 clones, around four fifths seen once; the top ten hold less than 9%. The CDR3 consists of 14 residues. Germline CDR1 and CDR2: LGHNT and FRNRAP. V shed 6 bases, J shed 14 bases, and the junction held 14 bases outside the gene matches. V is TRBV12-5 and J is TRBJ1-2, with TRBD1 identical over 11 bases. Sequencing was done on a sample of PBMCs. This TCR was sampled from a male donor in good health and CMV-seropositive. DNA for the CDR3: TGTGCTAGTGGACCGGGACAGGGGGTTCCGGCTAGTACCTTC. It translates to CASGPGQGVPASTF.